This T cell receptor beta chain was captured by sequencing in a study of vaccination and CD4 T cells after COVID-19. Oncomine TCR Beta short-read sequencing was applied to DNA from cultured CD4+ T cells. MiXCR, run by TCRdb on the PCR reads, gives a single entry per CDR3 protein. Seen here are fewer than 8,500 distinct CDR3 sequences, about 66% observed once, and the top ten hold approximately 22%. As concerns this clonotype: Its antigen is not known.

As for treatment: roughly 10-day PBMC culture with coronavirus spike peptide pools or control peptides (ViraFEST assay). Before TCRs were sequenced, ViraFEST expanded antigen-specific T cells with peptide pools. The sequenced sample consisted of CD4+ T cells from blood, cultured in vitro. This receptor was taken from a human donor who had recovered from COVID-19.

The CDR3: CASSLPPRGPNTDTQYF. CDR3 nucleotide sequence: TGTGCCAGCAGTTTACCACCCAGGGGGCCGAACACAGATACGCAGTATTTT. This rearrangement joins TRBV12-3 or TRBV12-4 to TRBJ2-3; TRBD1 aligns across 8 bases. The CDR3 is made up of 17 amino acids. J gave up 2 bases and V 2 bases, and 9 bases lay outside the gene matches.